This TCR beta chain was sequenced for a study of cytomegalovirus exposure and HLA in healthy donors. Notes on the study in general: Trimming of TCR beta V- and J-genes showed a link, identified in a later analysis, to a missense DCLRE1C variant. The classifier was said to identify cytomegalovirus status with high specificity and sensitivity.

CDR3 length: 14 residues. J gave up 2 bases and V 7 bases, and 5 bases lay outside the gene matches. The germline gives CDR1 SGDLS, CDR2 YYNGEE. Primers included in the PCR were 60 Vbeta and 13 Jbeta primers. Repertoires were generated with immunoSEQ multiplex PCR, while TCRdb's copy carries only in-frame clones and drops some. Here the sample spans under 150,000 clones, around 77% being singletons. This clone has more than one count but fewer than ten. Its target is unknown. The sample comprised PBMCs. The rearrangement links TRBV9 to TRBJ2-1; 8 positions match TRBD2. The TCR was taken from a woman aged 30 to 39 in good health and CMV-seropositive. CDR3 protein: CASGRGVTYNEQFF. The CDR3 bases are TGTGCCAGCGGGCGGGGGGTCACCTACAATGAGCAGTTCTTC. The full variable domain, rest sourced from reference TRBV9 and TRBJ2-1, is DSGVTQTPKHLITATGQRVTLRCSPRSGDLSVYWYQQSLDQGLQFLIQYYNGEERAKGNILERFSAQQFPDLHSELNLSSLELGDSALYFCASGRGVTYNEQFFGPGTRLTVL.